These 8 T cell receptor beta chains share one sample of origin, sequenced in a study of CD8 T cells in Susac syndrome. RNA in amounts of about 0.45 to 1 ug was reverse transcribed with random hexamers. One entry per CDR3 protein, called by TCRdb with MiXCR from the immunoSEQ multiplex PCR reads. The sample lists about 290,000 distinct CDR3 sequences, roughly 85% occurring once. Sample: CD8+ T cells from PBMCs. The source of these receptors is a human donor with multiple sclerosis.

The rearrangement joins TRBV4-1 to TRBJ1-2; maybe TRBD1 (5 bases). The ends were cut back, 0 bases at V and 8 bases at J, with 16 bases in the middle. The CDR3 covers 15 residues. Germline V lookup: CDR1 MGHRA, CDR2 YSYEKL. The chain's CDR3 is CASSQDSGGIRGYTF. The CDR3 DNA follows: TGCGCCAGCAGCCAAGATTCCGGGGGAATAAGGGGCTACACCTTC.

The rearrangement links TRBV30 to TRBJ2-5; D gene ambiguous. Germline CDR1 is GTSNPN and CDR2 is SVGIG (reference sequence). V gave up 0 bases and J gave up 2 bases, with 7 bases separating them. The CDR3 extends over 13 amino acids. CDR3 DNA: TGTGCCTGGAGTGTAATGGGACAAGAGACCCAGTACTTC. Amino acids: CAWSVMGQETQYF.

The chain recombines TRBV25-1 with TRBJ2-1; D call uncertain. The CDR3 has 10 amino acids. Trimming removed 6 bases from V and 13 bases from J, with 10 bases in between. Germline loops: CDR1 MGHDK, CDR2 SYGVNS. This chain's CDR3 is CASRGYIQFF. As DNA, the CDR3 is TGTGCCAGCAGGGGGTATATTCAGTTCTTC.

DNA for the CDR3: TGTGCCAGCAGCTTCGGACTAGCCACCACAGATACGCAGTATTTT. This gives the protein CASSFGLATTDTQYF. The rearrangement uses TRBV7-9 and TRBJ2-3, with 8 bases aligning to TRBD2. CDR3 length: 15 residues. The trim removed 3 bases at V and 2 bases at J, leaving 4 bases unmatched. Germline V gives CDR1 SEHNR, CDR2 FQNEAQ (reference sequence). The full variable domain, completed using reference TRBV7-9 and TRBJ2-3, is DTGVSQNPRHKITKRGQNVTFRCDPISEHNRLYWYRQTLGQGPEFLTYFQNEAQLEKSRLLSDRFSAERPKGSFSTLEIQRTEQGDSAMYLCASSFGLATTDTQYFGPGTRLTVL.

The V and J genes are TRBV19 and TRBJ2-7; D might be TRBD2 (5 bases). Germline CDR1 LNHDA, CDR2 SQIVND (reference sequence). The V and J ends lost 5 bases and 7 bases respectively, with 15 bases between them. The CDR3 spans 13 residues. The CDR3 reads CASSYFRGLEQYF. The CDR3 DNA sequence: TGTGCCAGTAGTTACTTTCGCGGGCTTGAGCAGTACTTC.

The V and J genes are TRBV7-9 and TRBJ1-1; D gene ambiguous. CDR3 length: 12 amino acids. The V and J ends lost 3 bases and 11 bases respectively, with 13 bases between them. CDR1 SEHNR and CDR2 FQNEAQ come from the germline V gene (reference sequence). The CDR3: CASSFPTGFAFF. CDR3 nucleotide sequence: TGTGCCAGCAGCTTTCCCACGGGTTTCGCTTTCTTT.

The rearrangement joins TRBV19 to TRBJ1-2; the D gene is possibly TRBD1 (6 bases). Trimming cost V 3 bases and J 5 bases, with 10 bases left between them. Germline V lookup: CDR1 LNHDA, CDR2 SQIVND (reference sequence). CDR3 length: 13 residues. The CDR3 protein is CASSISQGYGYTF. The CDR3 DNA reads TGTGCCAGTAGTATCTCACAGGGTTATGGCTACACCTTC. The full variable domain, in which reference TRBV19 and TRBJ1-2 provide the parts outside the CDR3, is DGGITQSPKYLFRKEGQNVTLSCEQNLNHDAMYWYRQDPGQGLRLIYYSQIVNDFQKGDIAEGYSVSREKKESFPLTVTSAQKNPTAFYLCASSISQGYGYTFGSGTRLTVV.

The chain is built from TRBV28 and TRBJ1-3; maybe TRBD1 (6 bases). The CDR3 is 13 amino acids. The V and J ends lost 5 bases and 4 bases respectively, with 9 bases between them. CDR1 MDHEN and CDR2 SYDVKM come from the germline V gene. The CDR3 bases are TGTGCCAGCAGTCCGGACAGCGGAAACACCATATATTTT. It translates to CASSPDSGNTIYF.